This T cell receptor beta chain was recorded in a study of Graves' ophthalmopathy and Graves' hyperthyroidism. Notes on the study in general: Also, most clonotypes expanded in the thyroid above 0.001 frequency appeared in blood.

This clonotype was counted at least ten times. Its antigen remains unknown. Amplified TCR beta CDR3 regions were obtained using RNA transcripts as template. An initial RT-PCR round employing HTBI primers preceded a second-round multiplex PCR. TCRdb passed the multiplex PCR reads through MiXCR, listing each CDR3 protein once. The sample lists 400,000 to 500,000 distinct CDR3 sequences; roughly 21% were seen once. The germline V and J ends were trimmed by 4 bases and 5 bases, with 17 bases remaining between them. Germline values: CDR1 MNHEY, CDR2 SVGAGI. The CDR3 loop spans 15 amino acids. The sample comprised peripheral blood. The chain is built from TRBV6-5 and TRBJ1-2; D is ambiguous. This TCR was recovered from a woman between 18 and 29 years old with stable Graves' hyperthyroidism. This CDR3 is CASSSPWAGQYGYTF. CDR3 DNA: TGTGCCAGCAGTTCCCCGTGGGCGGGTCAATATGGCTACACCTTC.